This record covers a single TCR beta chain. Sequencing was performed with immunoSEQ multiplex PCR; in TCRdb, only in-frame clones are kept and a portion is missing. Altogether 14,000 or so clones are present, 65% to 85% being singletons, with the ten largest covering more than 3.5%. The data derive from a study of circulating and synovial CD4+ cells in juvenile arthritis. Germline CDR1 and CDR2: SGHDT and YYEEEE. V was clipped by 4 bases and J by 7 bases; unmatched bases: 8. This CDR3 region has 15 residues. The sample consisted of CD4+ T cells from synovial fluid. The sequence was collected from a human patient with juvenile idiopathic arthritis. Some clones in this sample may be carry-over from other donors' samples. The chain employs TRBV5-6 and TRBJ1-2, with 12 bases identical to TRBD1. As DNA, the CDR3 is TGTGCCAGCAGCCTAGGGACAGGGGGCGCGTTTGGCTACACCTTC. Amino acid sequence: CASSLGTGGAFGYTF.